This T cell receptor beta chain is drawn from a study of CD8+ T cells in alopecia areata. Study details: Percent of scalp involved defined treated patients' severity scores.

Treatment in this sample: oral pan-JAK inhibitor, 5-10 mg twice daily. Collection of lesional scalp punch biopsies and peripheral blood was performed in alopecia areata patients. Following extraction, RNA underwent reverse transcription to cDNA, which served as the sequencing template. Produced via immunoSEQ multiplex PCR; TCRdb's table is partial and in-frame only. The sample includes around 190,000 clones, just under 65% of them seen just once. As concerns this clone: Its antigen is as yet unknown.

The study, taken as a whole, reports: Association of baseline CD8+ expansion with response is uncertain owing to one nonresponder. While patients received tofacitinib, many expanded lesional clones remained present in scalp and blood.

With 2 bases clipped from V and 2 bases from J, the junction kept 8 bases outside the gene matches. The CDR3 runs 17 residues. CDR1 is GTSNPN and CDR2 is SVGIG in the germline V gene (reference sequence). The sequence was collected from a human donor with alopecia areata. The rearrangement joins TRBV30 to TRBJ2-2; 10 nucleotides match TRBD2. Sample: CD4+ T cells sorted from blood, taken at approximately week 50, from a patient treated with tofacitinib. CDR3 region: CAWSQLAGVTNTGELFF. For the CDR3, the DNA is TGTGCCTGGAGTCAGCTAGCGGGGGTTACCAACACCGGGGAGCTGTTTTTT.